The T cell receptor beta chain under discussion was sequenced for a study of cytomegalovirus exposure and HLA in healthy donors. Whole-study results and caveats: Cytomegalovirus-associated TCR beta chains were listed, numbering approximately 150. A few CMV-associated chains were confirmed in vitro to be specific for CMV antigens.

Of note for this clone: Its target is unknown.

The PCR was carried out with 60 Vbeta primers and 13 Jbeta primers. The assay was immunoSEQ multiplex PCR, and TCRdb's table has in-frame clones only and misses some. The data contain fewer than 250,000 clones, 65% to 80% of them singletons. The CDR3 runs to 17 residues. With 0 bases clipped from V and 1 base from J, the junction kept 3 bases outside the gene matches. The germline V gene has CDR1 LGHNA and CDR2 YNFKEQ. Sequenced: PBMCs. The V gene is TRBV4-2, the J gene TRBJ2-3; 11 bases align to TRBD2. The receptor's source is a young man in good health and CMV-seropositive. The CDR3 is CASSQEYSGGGTDTQYF. For the CDR3, the DNA is TGTGCCAGCAGCCAAGAATATAGCGGGGGGGGCACAGATACGCAGTATTTT.